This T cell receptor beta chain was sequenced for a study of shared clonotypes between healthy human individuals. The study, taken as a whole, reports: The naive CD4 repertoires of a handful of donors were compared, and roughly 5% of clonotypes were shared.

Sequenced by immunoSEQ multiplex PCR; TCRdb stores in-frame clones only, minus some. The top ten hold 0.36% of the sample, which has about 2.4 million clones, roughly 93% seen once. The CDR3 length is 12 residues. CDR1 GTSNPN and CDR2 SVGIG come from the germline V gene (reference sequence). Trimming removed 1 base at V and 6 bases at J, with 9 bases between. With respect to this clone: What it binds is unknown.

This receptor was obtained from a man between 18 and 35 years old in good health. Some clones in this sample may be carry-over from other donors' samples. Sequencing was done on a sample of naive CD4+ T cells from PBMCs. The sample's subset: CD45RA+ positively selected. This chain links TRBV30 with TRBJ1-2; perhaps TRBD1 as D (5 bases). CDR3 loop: CAWSDEGDGYTF. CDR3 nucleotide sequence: TGTGCCTGGAGTGATGAAGGGGATGGCTACACCTTC.